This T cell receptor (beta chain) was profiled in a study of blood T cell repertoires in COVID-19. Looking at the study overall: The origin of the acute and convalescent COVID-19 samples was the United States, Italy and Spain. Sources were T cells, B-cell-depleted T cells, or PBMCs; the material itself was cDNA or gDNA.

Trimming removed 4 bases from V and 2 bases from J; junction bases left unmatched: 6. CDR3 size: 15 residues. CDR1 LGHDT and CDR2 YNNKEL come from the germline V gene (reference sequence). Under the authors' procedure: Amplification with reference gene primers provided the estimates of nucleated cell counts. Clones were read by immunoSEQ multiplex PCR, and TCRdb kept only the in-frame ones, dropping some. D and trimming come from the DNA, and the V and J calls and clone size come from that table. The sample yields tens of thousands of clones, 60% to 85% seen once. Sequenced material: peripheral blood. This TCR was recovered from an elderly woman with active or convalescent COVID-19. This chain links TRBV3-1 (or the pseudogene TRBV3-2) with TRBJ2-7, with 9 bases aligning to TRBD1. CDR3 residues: CASSRDRGSTYEQYF. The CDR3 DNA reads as TGTGCCAGCAGCCGAGACAGGGGGTCAACCTACGAGCAGTACTTC.